This is a list of T cell receptor beta chains from one sample in a study of blood T cell repertoires in COVID-19. Measured with immunoSEQ multiplex PCR; TCRdb has only the in-frame clones, and not every one. The data contain about 280,000 clones, nearly 90% of them singletons. The sample was PBMCs or T cells enriched from blood (not recorded which). These receptors were collected from a woman between 25 and 40 years old who had recovered from COVID-19. Each CDR3 is given with its conserved first and last residue. D genes are given only for firm matches. Some rows have no size entry. The others give once, few or many, or a class for an expanded clone.

few	TRBV5-6	TRBJ1-1	-	TGTGCCAGCAGCTTGTATAGGGGAACTGAAGCTTTCTTT	CASSLYRGTEAFF
-	TRBV27	TRBJ2-3	-	TGTGCCAGCAGTTTTAAGCCTCACGGCACAGATACGCAGTATTTT	CASSFKPHGTDTQYF
-	TRBV7-2	TRBJ1-2	TRBD1	TGTGCCAGCAGCCTAGGGACAGGGGCTCGTAGGGGCTACACCTTC	CASSLGTGARRGYTF
once	TRBV19	TRBJ2-3	-	TGTGCCAGTAGTATCCCCGGCAGGGGTGTCACAGATACGCAGTATTTT	CASSIPGRGVTDTQYF
-	TRBV10-3	TRBJ2-2	-	TGTGCCATCACTACGGACAGGGTCGGGGGGTCGCCCGGGGAGCTGTTTTTT	CAITTDRVGGSPGELFF
-	TRBV30	TRBJ2-5	-	TGTGCCTGGAGTGGATGGCCGGACGGGGGTGAGACCCAGTACTTC	CAWSGWPDGGETQYF
-	TRBV5-1	TRBJ2-3	-	TGCGCCAGCAGCCGACTAGTTGTCGATAGCACAGATACGCAGTATTTT	CASSRLVVDSTDTQYF
few	TRBV5-1	TRBJ1-6	-	TGCGCCAGCAGCTTGGAACAGGGCTATAATTCACCCCTCCACTTT	CASSLEQGYNSPLHF
-	TRBV2	TRBJ2-7	TRBD1	TGTGCCAGCCTAGGGACAGGGCGGAGGGAGCAGTACTTC	CASLGTGRREQYF
-	TRBV28	TRBJ1-1	-	TGTGCCAGCAGTTTTAGCGGAGGAAGTGTCACTGAAGCTTTCTTT	CASSFSGGSVTEAFF
few	TRBV19	TRBJ1-5	-	TGTGCCAGTAGTATAGGGCTTTATAGCAATCAGCCCCAGCATTTT	CASSIGLYSNQPQHF
-	TRBV6-6	TRBJ1-2	TRBD1	TGTGCCAACAATACCTTTAACAGGGGAGCTAACTATGGCTACACCTTC	CANNTFNRGANYGYTF
-	TRBV11-3	TRBJ1-1	-	TGTGCCAGCAGCTTGAAAGGGGGCACTGAAGCTTTCTTT	CASSLKGGTEAFF
-	TRBV30	TRBJ1-2	TRBD1	TGTGCCTGGAGTCCGGGACAGACCTATGGCTACACCTTC	CAWSPGQTYGYTF
-	TRBV28	TRBJ1-1	TRBD1	TGTGCCAGCAGTCCGGGACAGGTGAACCCTGAAGCTTTCTTT	CASSPGQVNPEAFF
-	TRBV7-9	TRBJ1-2	-	TGTGCCAGCAGCTTACCCGGACCGGACAGAAAAGGTGACTATGGCTACACCTTC	CASSLPGPDRKGDYGYTF
-	TRBV7-9	TRBJ1-1	-	TGTGCCAGCAGCTTTTCTGGGAGGGAGGGTTTAATGAACACTGAAGCTTTCTTT	CASSFSGREGLMNTEAFF
-	TRBV28	TRBJ1-4	-	TGTGCGTACGTTCTCTGGAGTTGTGAAAAACTGTTTTTT	CAYVLWSCEKLFF
-	TRBV19	TRBJ1-2	-	TGTGCCAGTAGTATCAGGGGCAGCCCTTGGTATGGCTACACCTTC	CASSIRGSPWYGYTF
-	TRBV5-4	TRBJ1-2	-	TGTGCCAGCAGCTTCGGACAAGCCTCGCCCTATGGCTACACCTTC	CASSFGQASPYGYTF
-	TRBV27	TRBJ2-2	-	TGTGCCAGCAGTTGGGGAGTAGAGTCCGGGGAGCTGTTTTTT	CASSWGVESGELFF
-	TRBV3-1/TRBV3-2	TRBJ2-1	TRBD2	TGTGCCAGCAGCCACCCCCCTAGCGGCCGATTTTACAATGAGCAGTTCTTC	CASSHPPSGRFYNEQFF
-	TRBV7-9	TRBJ1-1	-	TGTGCCAGCAGCTTCGGAGGGGATGTCACTGAAGCTTTCTTT	CASSFGGDVTEAFF
-	TRBV12-3/TRBV12-4	TRBJ1-1	-	TGTGCCAGCAGTTCCCTAATGAACACTGAAGCTTTCTTT	CASSSLMNTEAFF
-	TRBV30	TRBJ2-5	TRBD2	TGTGCCTGGAGTGTCGGGGCTAGCGGGAGCCTCCAAGAGACCCAGTACTTC	CAWSVGASGSLQETQYF
few	TRBV5-1	TRBJ2-7	TRBD1	TGCGCCAGCAGCTTGGGGACAGGGTACGAGCAGTACTTC	CASSLGTGYEQYF
once	TRBV7-9	TRBJ1-2	-	TGTGCCAGCAGCTTAGCGGCAGGGGCCTTCTATGGCTACACCTTC	CASSLAAGAFYGYTF
-	TRBV25-1	TRBJ2-7	TRBD1	TGTGCCAGCAGTGTCGAGGGGACAGGAGTTTACGAGCAGTACTTC	CASSVEGTGVYEQYF
-	TRBV28	TRBJ2-3	TRBD2	TGTGCCAGCAGCTATAGCGGGAGGGCCACAGATACGCAGTATTTT	CASSYSGRATDTQYF
-	TRBV27	TRBJ2-6	-	TGTGCCAGCACCCTTCTAGGGGGAGGGGCTGGGGCCAACGTCCTGACTTTC	CASTLLGGGAGANVLTF
-	TRBV6-2/TRBV6-3	TRBJ1-2	-	TGTGCCAGCAGCGGACAGATCTATGGCTACACCTTC	CASSGQIYGYTF
-	TRBV4-3	TRBJ1-2	TRBD1	TGCGCCAGCAGCACCCGGGACAGGGGGGCTGGCTACACCTTC	CASSTRDRGAGYTF
-	TRBV12-3/TRBV12-4	TRBJ1-6	-	TGTGCCAGCAGTTTGCAGGGCGGTTCACCCCTCCACTTT	CASSLQGGSPLHF
-	TRBV5-1	TRBJ2-5	TRBD1	TGCGCCAGCAGTTCCGGACAGGGACAAGAGACCCAGTACTTC	CASSSGQGQETQYF
few	TRBV27	TRBJ1-5	TRBD1	TGTGCCAGCAGTCCCCGGACAGGGGAGGTGGGTCAGCCCCAGCATTTT	CASSPRTGEVGQPQHF
once	TRBV28	TRBJ1-2	-	TGTGCCAGCAGTTGGCCAGGGCGGTATGGCTACACCTTC	CASSWPGRYGYTF
-	TRBV6-2/TRBV6-3	TRBJ2-7	TRBD2	TGTGCCAGCAGACCTCTAGCGGGAGGGCCCCACGAGCAGTACTTC	CASRPLAGGPHEQYF
-	TRBV18	TRBJ2-5	TRBD1	TGTGCCAGCTCACCGCTTCCAGGGGGCGATGAGACCCAGTACTTC	CASSPLPGGDETQYF